The rows below give T cell receptor beta chains drawn from one sample of a study of long-term antiretroviral therapy in people with HIV. Assay used: immunoSEQ multiplex PCR; TCRdb lists only in-frame clones, some missing. The table records more than 15,000 clones, around 85% of them present only once. The specimen was unsorted PBMCs, collected roughly 1.2 years before starting antiretroviral therapy. The receptors shown here come from a man in his thirties or forties with HIV. The CDR3 runs from the conserved cysteine through the conserved F or W.

CDR3aa: CAISEEDTQYF; v_gene: TRBV10-3; j_gene: TRBJ2-3
CDR3aa: CASSLVAGASGEQYF; v_gene: TRBV5-1; j_gene: TRBJ2-7
CDR3aa: CASSYLRGDTIYF; v_gene: TRBV6-5; j_gene: TRBJ1-3
CDR3aa: CASSQGGLAAHTRKQETQYF; v_gene: TRBV14; j_gene: TRBJ2-5
CDR3aa: CASSLSRDTAFYEQYF; v_gene: TRBV27; j_gene: TRBJ2-7
CDR3aa: CASSDPALGTYRANYGYTF; v_gene: TRBV28; j_gene: TRBJ1-2
CDR3aa: CASSLLVSGNEQFF; v_gene: TRBV11-3; j_gene: TRBJ2-1
CDR3aa: CASSYVGGNQPQHF; v_gene: TRBV6-6; j_gene: TRBJ1-5
CDR3aa: CASSPTRLAGEQYF; v_gene: TRBV5-1; j_gene: TRBJ2-7
CDR3aa: CASSPRTSGTYEQYF; v_gene: TRBV6-1; j_gene: TRBJ2-7
CDR3aa: CASSNRIDNSPLHF; v_gene: TRBV19; j_gene: TRBJ1-6
CDR3aa: CASSYGGFSSYEQYF; v_gene: TRBV6-5; j_gene: TRBJ2-7
CDR3aa: CASRDTANTEAFF; v_gene: TRBV6-6; j_gene: TRBJ1-1
CDR3aa: CASSTGTANEKLFF; v_gene: TRBV6-5; j_gene: TRBJ1-4
CDR3aa: CASNPDLGVGEQYF; v_gene: TRBV5-1; j_gene: TRBJ2-7
CDR3aa: CASSRDRSYEQYF; v_gene: TRBV18; j_gene: TRBJ2-7
CDR3aa: CASSLGGGAQETQYF; v_gene: TRBV5-4; j_gene: TRBJ2-5
CDR3aa: CASSDPGRGLSYNEQFF; v_gene: TRBV25-1; j_gene: TRBJ2-1
CDR3aa: CASSYGPSENQPQHF; v_gene: TRBV6-5; j_gene: TRBJ1-5
CDR3aa: CASSYSTGPLPYEQYF; v_gene: TRBV6-5; j_gene: TRBJ2-7
CDR3aa: CASSREVAAPYEQYF; v_gene: TRBV6-5; j_gene: TRBJ2-7
CDR3aa: CASSLVGDETQYF; v_gene: TRBV5-4; j_gene: TRBJ2-5
CDR3aa: CASSLAGTGLGKLFF; v_gene: TRBV5-4; j_gene: TRBJ1-4
CDR3aa: CASRGPSNEQFF; v_gene: TRBV6-1; j_gene: TRBJ2-1
CDR3aa: CASSQGEGWTGELFF; v_gene: TRBV4-1; j_gene: TRBJ2-2
CDR3aa: CASSLSGPNYGYTF; v_gene: TRBV7-8; j_gene: TRBJ1-2
CDR3aa: CASSPLMEDVVHPYEQYF; v_gene: TRBV7-2; j_gene: TRBJ2-7
CDR3aa: CASSPRQGGDTQYF; v_gene: TRBV9; j_gene: TRBJ2-3
CDR3aa: CASSLPHGVGYEQYF; v_gene: TRBV7-2; j_gene: TRBJ2-7
CDR3aa: CASSGRDFNQPQHF; v_gene: TRBV7-2; j_gene: TRBJ1-5
CDR3aa: CASSLGLAGFGELFF; v_gene: TRBV19; j_gene: TRBJ2-2
CDR3aa: CASSEPGTSGGGSYNEQFF; v_gene: TRBV2; j_gene: TRBJ2-1
CDR3aa: CASSQNRGEGGYEQYF; v_gene: TRBV7-9; j_gene: TRBJ2-7
CDR3aa: CAIGDRKDQPQHF; v_gene: TRBV10-3; j_gene: TRBJ1-5
CDR3aa: CASSSAGGQIDTQYF; v_gene: TRBV7-3; j_gene: TRBJ2-3
CDR3aa: CASSIGLEGSAMNTEAFF; v_gene: TRBV19; j_gene: TRBJ1-1
CDR3aa: CASSSGPEAVGNTIYF; v_gene: TRBV5-1; j_gene: TRBJ1-3
CDR3aa: CASSYGRTYEQYF; v_gene: TRBV6-5; j_gene: TRBJ2-7
CDR3aa: CASSLVGTGSTDTQYF; v_gene: TRBV5-4; j_gene: TRBJ2-3
CDR3aa: CASDDPGRSYQPQHF; v_gene: TRBV6-1; j_gene: TRBJ1-5
CDR3aa: CASSPGQGAHETQYF; v_gene: TRBV11-2; j_gene: TRBJ2-5
CDR3aa: CASSLGQGTYEQYF; v_gene: TRBV27; j_gene: TRBJ2-7
CDR3aa: CAIGGADEKLFF; v_gene: TRBV10-3; j_gene: TRBJ1-4
CDR3aa: CASSLGGGRVTEAFF; v_gene: TRBV5-1; j_gene: TRBJ1-1
CDR3aa: CASSQNPGVSYEQYF; v_gene: TRBV4-3; j_gene: TRBJ2-7
CDR3aa: CAATGESTEAFF; v_gene: TRBV5-4; j_gene: TRBJ1-1